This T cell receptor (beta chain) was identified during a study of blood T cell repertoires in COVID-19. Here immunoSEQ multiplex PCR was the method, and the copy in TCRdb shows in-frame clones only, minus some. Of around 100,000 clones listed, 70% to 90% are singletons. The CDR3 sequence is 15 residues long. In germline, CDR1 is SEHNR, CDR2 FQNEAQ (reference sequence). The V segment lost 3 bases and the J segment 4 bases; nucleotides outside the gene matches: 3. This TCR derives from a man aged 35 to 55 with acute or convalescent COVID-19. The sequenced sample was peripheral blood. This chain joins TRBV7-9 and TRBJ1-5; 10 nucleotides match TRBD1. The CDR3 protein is CASSLTGGGNQPQHF. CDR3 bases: TGTGCCAGCAGCTTGACAGGGGGCGGGAATCAGCCCCAGCATTTT.